The clone carrying this T cell receptor (beta chain) was recorded at least ten times. The antigen remains unidentified. V was pared by 3 bases and J by 3 bases, with 7 bases between. CDR3 length: 13 residues. This entry belongs to a study of regulatory T cells in long-lasting Graves disease. Findings of the study overall: Fewer public clonotypes were shared by new patients (over 950) than by persistent patients (approximately 2,700).

Investigators prepared the TCR beta libraries by applying iRepertoire HTBI primers and Arm-PCR of CDR3 regions. Authors' processing steps: Sequenced samples collectively carried some 60 TRBV and some 15 TRBJ segments. TCRdb itself ran the multiplex PCR reads through MiXCR, one entry per CDR3 protein. The V and J calls, along with clone size, are taken from TCRdb and not from the paper's own processing. In the table there are about 430,000 distinct CDR3 sequences, roughly 23% of which are singletons. The time point is: persistent/refractory GD, antithyroid drugs over 5 years with positive TRAb. The TCR library was made from RNA extracted from PBMCs. Peripheral blood, at 7.5 to 9 milliliters, went into EDTA tubes.

J is TRBJ2-3 and V is TRBV12-3 or TRBV12-4; D possibly corresponds to TRBD2 (5 bases). The sequence came from a female donor with Graves disease. The material was peripheral blood mononuclear cells (PBMCs), obtained when the disease was refractory, from a patient treated with antithyroid drugs. The CDR3 region has the DNA TGTGCCAGCAGTTTGAGGAGGACAGATACGCAGTATTTT. It encodes CASSLRRTDTQYF.